The 8 T cell receptor beta chains reported below all come from one sample, sequenced in a study of blood T cell repertoires in COVID-19. The assay was immunoSEQ multiplex PCR, and TCRdb's table has in-frame clones only and misses some. The sample records about 440,000 clones, around 89% being singletons. Material: peripheral blood. The receptors were gathered from a woman in her thirties with acute or convalescent COVID-19.

This chain joins TRBV3-1 (or the pseudogene TRBV3-2) and TRBJ2-2; TRBD2 matches at 9 bases. From germline, CDR1 is LGHDT and CDR2 YNNKEL (reference sequence). J lost 1 base, V lost 3 bases, and 6 bases had no gene match. This CDR3 spans 17 amino acids. CDR3 residues: CASSQGASGVNTGELFF. The CDR3 region has the DNA TGTGCCAGCAGCCAGGGTGCTAGCGGGGTGAACACCGGGGAGCTGTTTTTT.

The genes are TRBV30 and TRBJ2-7, with D possibly being TRBD2 (6 bases). V was trimmed by 4 bases and J by 4 bases, leaving 14 bases between them. CDR1 GTSNPN and CDR2 SVGIG come from the germline V gene (reference sequence). The CDR3 spans 13 residues. CDR3 in amino acids: CAWTPGGRYEQYF. In DNA form, the CDR3 reads TGTGCCTGGACTCCCGGGGGACGGTACGAGCAGTACTTC.

The chain carries TRBV14 and TRBJ2-1, with 12 bases that match TRBD1. Trimming cost V 4 bases and J 7 bases; bases outside gene matches: 14. Per germline, CDR1 SGHDN and CDR2 FVKESK. The CDR3 consists of 18 residues. Here the CDR3 DNA reads TGTGCCAGCAGCCGCAGATCGGGACAGGGGGCGCTTTGGAATGAGCAGTTCTTC. Translating it yields CASSRRSGQGALWNEQFF.

The rearrangement links TRBV18 to TRBJ1-1, with a tentative D call TRBD1 (6 bases). This CDR3 is 14 amino acids long. V was shortened by 6 bases and J by 2 bases, with 13 bases between the two germline ends. In germline, CDR1 is KGHSH, CDR2 LQKENI. CDR3 sequence: CASSRWTENTEAFF. In nucleotides, the CDR3 is TGTGCCAGCTCCCGTTGGACAGAAAACACTGAAGCTTTCTTT.

V usage is TRBV4-2 and J usage is TRBJ2-3, with D possibly being TRBD1 (6 bases). Per germline, CDR1 LGHNA and CDR2 YNFKEQ. The CDR3 consists of 16 residues. The V end was cut by 4 bases, the J end by 2 bases, with 16 bases between. CDR3 residues: CASSLEWGLNTDTQYF. The CDR3 DNA is TGTGCCAGCAGCCTCGAGTGGGGGCTTAACACAGATACGCAGTATTTT.

J is TRBJ1-5 and V is TRBV28; no definite D call. V shed 5 bases and J shed 2 bases, with 13 bases lying between them. Germline V lookup: CDR1 MDHEN, CDR2 SYDVKM. This CDR3 has 15 amino acids. CDR3 protein: CASSPDTRRNQPQHF. Here the CDR3 DNA reads TGTGCCAGCAGTCCAGACACCCGGCGCAATCAGCCCCAGCATTTT.

About this clone: The same CDR3 also results from other DNA sequences found in this sample. The chain couples TRBV18 to TRBJ1-5; TRBD1 might be the D (5 bases). The V end was cut by 2 bases, the J end by 2 bases, with 16 bases between. From germline, CDR1 is KGHSH and CDR2 LQKENI. The CDR3 covers 17 residues. The CDR3 coding sequence is TGTGCCAGCTCACCAGGAAGTGGTCAGGGCGGCAATCAGCCCCAGCATTTT. Translated: CASSPGSGQGGNQPQHF.

The rearrangement links TRBV5-1 to TRBJ2-5, with D tentatively TRBD1 (5 bases). This CDR3 has 13 residues. Germline values: CDR1 SGHRS, CDR2 YFSETQ. The germline V and J ends were trimmed by 4 bases and 2 bases, with 9 bases remaining between them. CDR3 residues: CASSGAYQETQYF. DNA of the CDR3: TGCGCCAGCAGCGGGGCTTATCAAGAGACCCAGTACTTC.